The 23 T cell receptor beta chains presented below share a single source sample, sequenced in a study of T cell repertoires in aging, cancer and after chemotherapy. Multiplex touch-down PCR with TRB-A/B primers amplified rearranged V-D-J TRB sequences. TCRdb re-analysed the multiplex PCR reads in MiXCR, keeping a single row per CDR3 protein. The table shows thousands of distinct CDR3 sequences, with about 29% occurring only once. TCR beta rearrangements were amplified from peripheral blood genomic DNA. Sequences were obtained from blood. The receptors come from a human donor with a blood cancer. The donor label of this sample is uncertain.

Of note for this clonotype: Germline and junction disagree at one end, which may indicate a read error. The V call is TRBV13, the J call TRBJ2-5; no firm D call. Germline assignment: CDR1 PRHDT and CDR2 FYEKMQ (reference sequence). The CDR3 has 14 residues. CDR3 region: CASSLLESGETQYF. DNA of the CDR3: TGCGCCAGCAGCTTGTTGGAGAGTGGAGAGACCCAGTACTTC.

In this sample, this clonotype turned up a few times. The chain couples TRBV5-6 to TRBJ2-5; a possible D gene is TRBD2 (6 bases). From germline, CDR1 is SGHDT and CDR2 YYEEEE. This CDR3 is built from 13 residues. V lost 7 bases and J lost 1, with 11 bases in between. CDR3 protein: CASGGTLQETQYF. The CDR3 DNA reads as TGTGCCAGCGGGGGGACCCTCCAAGAGACCCAGTACTTC. Looking up the rest from reference TRBV5-6 and TRBJ2-5 gives the full variable domain: DAGVTQSPTHLIKTRGQQVTLRCSPKSGHDTVSWYQQALGQGPQFIFQYYEEEERQRGNFPDRFSGHQFPNYSSELNVNALLLGDSALYLCASGGTLQETQYFGPGTRLLVL.

This clonotype was seen a few times. The chain has TRBV12-3 or TRBV12-4 and TRBJ1-2; the D is unclear. Trimming removed 7 bases from V and 1 base from J, with 13 bases in between. CDR3 size: 14 residues. The CDR3 bases are TGTGCCAGCACCAGGCGGGAAAGTAACTATGGCTACACCTTC. Amino acid sequence: CASTRRESNYGYTF.

The chain uses TRBV6-1 and TRBJ2-7; possible D gene TRBD1, 5 bases. Trimming removed 8 bases at V and 5 bases at J, with 13 bases between. There are 12 residues in the CDR3. Germline CDR1 MNHNS, CDR2 SASEGT. Here the CDR3 reads CASGHRSHEQYF. As DNA, the CDR3 is TGTGCCAGCGGCCACAGGTCCCACGAGCAGTACTTC.

This clonotype occurred a few times. The chain recombines TRBV7-6 with TRBJ2-4, with D possibly matching TRBD2 (5 bases). Germline V gene sequence: CDR1 SGHVS, CDR2 FNYEAQ. The germline V and J ends were trimmed by 0 bases and 9 bases, with 9 bases remaining between them. The CDR3 length is 13 residues. CDR3 DNA sequence: TGTGCCAGCAGCTTAGCAGCTCGGGGCATTCAGTACTTC. Translating gives CASSLAARGIQYF.

This clonotype was counted only a few times. Written as DNA, the CDR3 is TGTGCCAGCAGTCCCCGACAGGGGTATCAGCCCCAGCATTTT. Translated, it gives CASSPRQGYQPQHF. The V and J genes are TRBV6-5 and TRBJ1-5, with 8 bases that match TRBD1. The CDR3 is 14 residues long. Per the germline V gene, CDR1 is MNHEY and CDR2 is SVGAGI. The junction had 5 bases not matched to a gene; V was cut back by 5 bases and J by 5 bases.

The chain carries TRBV6-5 and TRBJ1-5, with D hard to call. Trimming shortened V by 5 bases and J by 2 bases, and 13 bases separated the two germline ends. The CDR3 extends over 15 amino acids. Germline loops: CDR1 MNHEY, CDR2 SVGAGI. CDR3 protein: CASSDNGYGNQPQHF. The CDR3 nucleotides read TGTGCCAGCAGTGACAACGGGTATGGCAATCAGCCCCAGCATTTT.

The gene calls are TRBV30 and TRBJ1-1; D is unclear. Germline-derived CDR1 and CDR2 are GTSNPN and SVGIG (reference sequence). Trimming stripped 2 bases from V and 3 bases from J, with 16 bases between. The CDR3 extends over 15 amino acids. CDR3 protein: CAWSSETLRDTEAFF. In DNA form, the CDR3 reads TGTGCCTGGAGTTCAGAAACCCTTAGGGACACTGAAGCTTTCTTT.

In DNA form, the CDR3 reads TGTGCCAGCAAGGGACTTGGACTAGCGGGGCGGTTAGCCAAAAACATTCAGTACTTC. Protein product: CASKGLGLAGRLAKNIQYF. V and J are TRBV6-4 and TRBJ2-4, with 12 bases matching TRBD2. There are 19 residues in the CDR3. J lost 0 bases, V lost 7 bases, and 13 bases had no gene match. From germline, CDR1 is MRHNA and CDR2 SNTAGT.

With respect to this clonotype: One junction end disagrees with the germline gene, perhaps due to a read error. The gene calls are TRBV6-5 and TRBJ2-3; D may be TRBD1 (6 bases). The CDR3 contains 16 residues. The germline V gene encodes CDR1 MNHEY and CDR2 SVGAGI. The CDR3 loop reads CASSDRKTGGTDTQYF. The CDR3 DNA is TGCGCCAGCAGTGATCGGAAGACAGGCGGCACAGATACGCAGTATTTT.

Relative to its sample, this clonotype is medium-sized. The rearrangement links TRBV19 to TRBJ2-3; no clear D gene. Looked up from germline, CDR1 is LNHDA and CDR2 is SQIVND (reference sequence). V lost 8 bases and J 3 bases, leaving 12 bases between the germline ends. This CDR3 is built from 13 residues. CDR3 in amino acids: CASRNQGTDTQYF. The CDR3 nucleotides are TGTGCCAGTCGGAATCAAGGGACAGATACGCAGTATTTT.

This sequence joins TRBV18 and TRBJ1-3, with 7 bases lining up with TRBD1. Trimming at V came to 1 base and at J to 4 bases, leaving 10 bases not matched to a gene. This CDR3 region has 17 residues. From germline, CDR1 is KGHSH and CDR2 LQKENI. CDR3 nucleotide sequence: TGTGCCAGCTCACCACTCCCCCCCGGACAGGCCGGAAACACCATATATTTT. Residues: CASSPLPPGQAGNTIYF.

Comments on this clonotype: The junction departs from the called germline gene at one end, perhaps through a read error. This rearrangement joins TRBV7-9 to TRBJ1-2; no clear D. Germline values: CDR1 SEHNR, CDR2 FQNEAQ (reference sequence). The CDR3 spans 15 residues. CDR3 residues: CASSQVDVSGDGYTF. The CDR3 nucleotides are TGCGCCAGCAGCCAAGTGGACGTGTCAGGAGATGGCTACACCTTC. Based on the CDR3 plus reference TRBV7-9 and TRBJ1-2, the full variable domain is DTGVSQNPRHKITKRGQNVTFRCDPISEHNRLYWYRQTLGQGPEFLTYFQNEAQLEKSRLLSDRFSAERPKGSFSTLEIQRTEQGDSAMYLCASSQVDVSGDGYTFGSGTRLTVV.

This clonotype has at least ten counts. This chain joins TRBV6-5 and TRBJ2-3; TRBD2 aligns across 7 bases. Germline lookup yields CDR1 MNHEY and CDR2 SVGAGI. V trimming: 7 bases; J trimming: 4 bases; junction bases outside the gene matches: 8. The CDR3 sequence is 14 residues long. The CDR3 here is CASKPTSLPDTQYF. The CDR3, as DNA: TGTGCCAGCAAGCCGACTAGCCTCCCAGATACGCAGTATTTT.

This clonotype was observed many times. V gene TRBV18 combines with J gene TRBJ2-1, with 7 bases matching TRBD1. This CDR3 contains 14 residues. Germline V gene lookup returns CDR1 KGHSH and CDR2 LQKENI. The trim removed 3 bases at V and 9 bases at J, leaving 8 bases unmatched. DNA of the CDR3: TGTGCCAGCTCACCGCCGAACAGGGGCGGTGAGCAGTTCTTC. This encodes CASSPPNRGGEQFF.

This clonotype was counted a few times. The chain links TRBV5-4 to TRBJ2-5; 10 nucleotides line up with TRBD2. V shed 1 base, J shed 3 bases, and the junction held 3 bases outside the gene matches. This CDR3 has 15 amino acids. Looked up from germline, CDR1 is SGHNT and CDR2 is YYREEE (reference sequence). Here the CDR3 DNA reads TGTGCCAGCAGCTTGTACACTAGCGGGGAAGAGACCCAGTACTTC. It yields the protein CASSLYTSGEETQYF.

Regarding this clonotype: One end of the junction varies from germline; a read error may be responsible. The rearrangement joins TRBV6-1 to TRBJ2-2; weak D call: TRBD1 (6 bases). Germline CDR1 and CDR2: MNHNS and SASEGT. The length of the CDR3 is 15 residues. The CDR3 loop is CAISVTGSNGGELFF. The CDR3 DNA sequence: TGTGCCATCAGTGTCACAGGGAGTAATGGCGGGGAGCTGTTTTTT.

This clonotype has just one count. An end of the junction does not agree with germline; a read error may underlie this. The chain couples TRBV4-3 to TRBJ1-2, with TRBD1 matching over 7 bases. CDR3 length: 15 amino acids. Germline CDR1 reads LGHNA; CDR2 reads YSLEER. CDR3 nucleotides: TGTGCCAGCAGCCAACGACAGGGTCAAAACTATGGCTACACCTTC. The encoded protein is CASSQRQGQNYGYTF.

The chain uses TRBV19 and TRBJ2-7; weak D call: TRBD1 (6 bases). The germline gives CDR1 LNHDA, CDR2 SQIVND (reference sequence). V lost 6 bases and J 3 bases, leaving 18 bases between the germline ends. This CDR3 has 15 residues. The CDR3: CASSPPGQGIYEQYF. The CDR3 coding sequence is TGTGCCAGTAGCCCCCCGGGGCAGGGGATCTACGAGCAGTACTTC.

In DNA form, the CDR3 reads TGTGCCACCAGTGGGGAGGCGGGCCTCTCCTACGAGCAGTACTTC. Amino acids: CATSGEAGLSYEQYF. The genes are TRBV15 and TRBJ2-7, with D perhaps TRBD2 (6 bases). CDR3 size: 15 residues. CDR1 is LNHNV, CDR2 YYDKDF, per germline (reference sequence). The ends were cut back, 6 bases at V and 0 bases at J, with 15 bases in the middle.

This rearrangement joins TRBV15 to TRBJ1-6; 9 bases are shared with TRBD1. CDR3 length equals 16 residues. Germline assignment: CDR1 LNHNV and CDR2 YYDKDF (reference sequence). V lost 6 bases, J lost 10 bases, and 13 bases stayed unmatched. The chain's CDR3 is CATSGEGGQGGSPLHF. CDR3 bases: TGTGCCACCAGTGGAGAGGGGGGACAGGGAGGATCACCCCTCCACTTT.

This chain uses TRBV6-6 with TRBJ1-3; D is unresolved. The CDR3 is 22 amino acids. CDR1 MNHNY and CDR2 SVGAGI come from the germline V gene (reference sequence). V was clipped by 0 bases and J by 0 bases, with 27 bases between them. In DNA, the CDR3 is TGTGCCAGCAGTTACTCACCCACCGGTTTTTCGGTTGCCCGTCTCTCTGGAAACACCATATATTTT. Its protein product is CASSYSPTGFSVARLSGNTIYF.

This clonotype was found a few times. The V call is TRBV24-1, the J call TRBJ1-2; possible D gene TRBD1, 6 bases. The germline V and J ends were trimmed by 9 bases and 4 bases, with 14 bases remaining between them. Germline V gene sequence: CDR1 KGHDR, CDR2 SFDVKD. The CDR3 extends over 13 amino acids. The CDR3 region is CATSDSGGYGYTF. DNA for the CDR3: TGTGCCACCTCGGACAGTGGGGGCTATGGCTACACCTTC.